The 25 T cell receptor beta chains given below trace back to one sample, sequenced in a study of PD-L1 blockade in urothelial cancer. Time point in this sample: pretreatment peripheral blood. Assay used: immunoSEQ multiplex PCR; TCRdb lists only in-frame clones, some missing. The sample contains tens of thousands of clones, around 84% of which appear only once. The sequencing here drew on PBMCs, taken around atezolizumab (anti-PD-L1) treatment. Receptors originate from a woman in her 70s with urothelial cancer.

The CDR3 spells CASSPRGLAGEGETQYF. In DNA form, the CDR3 reads TGTGCCAGCTCACCTCGAGGACTAGCGGGGGAGGGAGAGACCCAGTACTTC. The chain joins TRBV18 to TRBJ2-5; 13 bases fit TRBD2. CDR1 is KGHSH, CDR2 LQKENI, per germline. The ends lost 3 bases at V and 4 bases at J; junction bases unmatched: 8. CDR3 size: 17 residues.

The chain has TRBV6-5 and TRBJ2-7, with 10 bases aligning to TRBD2. V shed 0 bases, J shed 4 bases, and the junction held 6 bases outside the gene matches. Germline CDR1 MNHEY, CDR2 SVGAGI. The CDR3 has 16 amino acids. This CDR3 is CASSYSKVTSGYEQYF. The CDR3 nucleotides read TGTGCCAGCAGTTACTCGAAGGTGACTAGCGGGTACGAGCAGTACTTC.

This chain links TRBV10-3 with TRBJ2-2; 9 nucleotides match TRBD2. V trimming: 10 bases; J trimming: 1 base; junction bases outside the gene matches: 4. The CDR3 extends over 14 amino acids. Germline V gene sequence: CDR1 ENHRY, CDR2 SYGVKD. CDR3 region: CATERGENTGELFF. CDR3 nucleotides: TGTGCCACCGAGCGGGGGGAGAACACCGGGGAGCTGTTTTTT.

The table lists this clone with a count of one. The chain is built from TRBV5-1 and TRBJ2-7; TRBD2 aligns across 8 bases. The CDR3 runs 14 residues. Germline V CDR1 and CDR2: SGHRS, YFSETQ. The ends lost 2 bases at V and 6 bases at J; junction bases unmatched: 7. The CDR3 region is CASSFTSGTGEQYF. CDR3 sequence (DNA): TGCGCCAGCAGCTTTACTAGCGGAACGGGCGAGCAGTACTTC.

CDR3 amino acids: CASRTSGISGELFF. The CDR3 DNA reads TGCGCCAGCCGGACTAGCGGGATCTCCGGGGAGCTGTTTTTT. The genes are TRBV5-1 and TRBJ2-2; 12 bases are a match to TRBD2. This CDR3 is 14 amino acids long. With 7 bases clipped from V and 6 bases from J, the junction kept 4 bases outside the gene matches. CDR1 SGHRS and CDR2 YFSETQ come from the germline V gene.

The chain couples TRBV5-1 to TRBJ2-5; the D is unclear. The germline V and J ends were trimmed by 4 bases and 1 base, with 5 bases remaining between them. The CDR3 sequence is 12 residues long. Germline lookup yields CDR1 SGHRS and CDR2 YFSETQ. This CDR3 is CASSVVQETQYF. DNA for the CDR3: TGCGCCAGCAGCGTAGTCCAAGAGACCCAGTACTTC.

This sequence joins TRBV2 and TRBJ1-4; tentatively, D is TRBD1 (5 bases). The CDR3 is made up of 14 amino acids. V was pared by 5 bases and J by 8 bases, with 15 bases between. Germline lookup yields CDR1 SNHLY and CDR2 FYNNEI. DNA of the CDR3: TGTGCCAGCAGTCCCGGCTGGGGCGAGGAAAAACTGTTTTTT. It specifies CASSPGWGEEKLFF.

V usage is TRBV11-3 and J usage is TRBJ2-3; D is unclear. The germline V gene encodes CDR1 SGHNT and CDR2 YENEEA. CDR3 length equals 12 residues. Trimming stripped 5 bases from V and 1 base from J, with 4 bases between. DNA of the CDR3: TGTGCCAGCAGCCCTGGCACAGATACGCAGTATTTT. Its translation: CASSPGTDTQYF. The full variable domain, its missing parts supplied by reference TRBV11-3 and TRBJ2-3, is EAGVVQSPRYKIIEKKQPVAFWCNPISGHNTLYWYLQNLGQGPELLIRYENEEAVDDSQLPKDRFSAERLKGVDSTLKIQPAELGDSAVYLCASSPGTDTQYFGPGTRLTVL.

The gene calls are TRBV7-2 and TRBJ2-1, with D possibly being TRBD1 (6 bases). CDR1 and CDR2 from the germline V gene are SGHTA and FQGNSA. The CDR3 contains 15 residues. V was pared by 4 bases and J by 6 bases, with 16 bases between. The CDR3 sequence: CASSYGWDTSNEQFF. In nucleotides, the CDR3 is TGTGCCAGCAGCTATGGGTGGGACACTAGCAATGAGCAGTTCTTC.

The chain links TRBV4-1 to TRBJ2-3; 8 bases map to TRBD2. The trim removed 2 bases at V and 5 bases at J, leaving 9 bases unmatched. The germline V gene encodes CDR1 MGHRA and CDR2 YSYEKL. The CDR3 covers 16 residues. This CDR3 is CASSQRSQAGGDTQYF. The CDR3 bases are TGCGCCAGCAGCCAACGCTCACAGGCGGGGGGAGATACGCAGTATTTT.

The V gene is TRBV5-1, the J gene TRBJ2-1, with D possibly TRBD1 on 6 matching bases. The CDR3 is 13 amino acids. Trimming took off 4 bases at V and 8 bases at J, with 13 bases between the two ends. In germline, CDR1 is SGHRS, CDR2 YFSETQ. CDR3 coding DNA: TGCGCCAGCAGCCAATTCACAGGGCATGAGCAGTTCTTC. This translates into CASSQFTGHEQFF.

V gene TRBV5-6 combines with J gene TRBJ2-3; D not resolved. Trimming removed 2 bases from V and 2 bases from J, with 6 bases in between. CDR3 length: 13 residues. Germline loops: CDR1 SGHDT, CDR2 YYEEEE. The CDR3 loop is CASSLPDTDTQYF. The CDR3 nucleotides are TGTGCCAGCAGCTTACCAGACACAGATACGCAGTATTTT.

V usage is TRBV7-7 and J usage is TRBJ2-1; perhaps TRBD2 as D (6 bases). The CDR3 consists of 12 residues. Trimming left V 8 bases short and J 7 bases short, with 12 bases between. CDR1 SSHAT and CDR2 FNYEAQ come from the germline V gene (reference sequence). CDR3 DNA sequence: TGTGCCAGCGGCGGGGCTGGGAATGAGCAGTTCTTC. Its translation: CASGGAGNEQFF.

The chain recombines TRBV27 with TRBJ1-6; D is undetermined. The CDR3 is 17 amino acids. Germline V gives CDR1 MNHEY, CDR2 SMNVEV (reference sequence). V was clipped by 2 bases and J by 7 bases, with 18 bases between them. CDR3 coding DNA: TGTGCCAGCAGTTTACGGGTCAGAACGGGAGGGAATTCACCCCTCCACTTT. It translates to CASSLRVRTGGNSPLHF.

Ten or more counts support this clone. DNA for the CDR3: TGTGCCAGCAGCGTAGGCTCCAGGGGGACCGGGGAGCTGTTTTTT. It is translated as CASSVGSRGTGELFF. This chain joins TRBV9 and TRBJ2-2, with TRBD1 matching over 7 bases. There are 15 residues in the CDR3. The ends lost 0 bases at V and 5 bases at J; junction bases unmatched: 4. CDR1 and CDR2 (germline): SGDLS, YYNGEE.

This clone was seen once. This sequence joins TRBV27 and TRBJ1-2, with 10 positions matching TRBD1. The CDR3 sequence is 17 residues long. Germline CDR1 reads MNHEY; CDR2 reads SMNVEV (reference sequence). J gave up 5 bases and V 3 bases, and 12 bases lay outside the gene matches. As DNA, the CDR3 is TGTGCCAGCAGTTTGAGGACAGGGGGGAGCTACGGGTATGGCTACACCTTC. Amino acid sequence: CASSLRTGGSYGYGYTF.

This chain uses TRBV5-5 with TRBJ1-4; a possible D gene is TRBD1 (5 bases). The CDR3 loop spans 15 amino acids. V was trimmed by 5 bases and J by 2 bases, leaving 13 bases between them. CDR1 SGHKS and CDR2 YYEKEE come from the germline V gene (reference sequence). As DNA, the CDR3 is TGTGCCAGCAGATTTGGGGGGGGGACTAATGAAAAACTGTTTTTT. Amino acid sequence: CASRFGGGTNEKLFF.

The chain joins TRBV18 to TRBJ2-5, with 8 nucleotides matching TRBD1. Germline assignment: CDR1 KGHSH and CDR2 LQKENI. The CDR3 consists of 15 residues. V lost 2 bases to trimming and J lost 1 base; unmatched junction nucleotides: 3. The CDR3 DNA follows: TGTGCCAGCTCACCAGGGACAGGTCGCCAAGAGACCCAGTACTTC. Its translation: CASSPGTGRQETQYF.

The rearrangement joins TRBV5-4 to TRBJ1-1; D ambiguous. The CDR3 totals 13 residues. Looked up from germline, CDR1 is SGHNT and CDR2 is YYREEE (reference sequence). V lost 4 bases, J lost 3 bases, and 10 bases lay in between. CDR3 protein: CASSPGGHTEAFF. As DNA, the CDR3 is TGTGCCAGCAGCCCAGGAGGCCACACTGAAGCTTTCTTT.

The rearrangement links TRBV9 to TRBJ2-7, with 10 bases aligning to TRBD2. The CDR3 is 16 amino acids. Germline V gene lookup returns CDR1 SGDLS and CDR2 YYNGEE. J was trimmed by 3 bases and V by 0 bases; bases with no gene match: 6. CDR3 DNA: TGTGCCAGCAGCGTAGCCCCCCAGCGGGAGGGCTACGAGCAGTACTTC. As protein: CASSVAPQREGYEQYF.

This chain links TRBV7-6 with TRBJ2-7, with TRBD2 matching 8 bases. There are 19 residues in the CDR3. Germline CDR1 SGHVS, CDR2 FNYEAQ. Losses at the gene ends were 1 base for V and 0 bases for J; bases not matched to a gene: 14. As DNA, the CDR3 is TGTGCCAGCAGCTTAGGTCTGGGCGAAGGACTAGCCAACTCCTACGAGCAGTACTTC. This gives the protein CASSLGLGEGLANSYEQYF.

The chain couples TRBV19 to TRBJ1-2; a possible D gene is TRBD1 (5 bases). Trimming pared 3 bases from V and 4 bases from J, leaving 12 bases between. The CDR3 has 14 residues. In germline, CDR1 is LNHDA, CDR2 SQIVND (reference sequence). The CDR3 DNA sequence: TGTGCCAGTAGTATGCCCCCGCAGGGCTATGGCTACACCTTC. Amino acid sequence: CASSMPPQGYGYTF.

This chain links TRBV10-3 with TRBJ2-7; 7 nucleotides match TRBD1. The CDR3 spans 13 residues. V lost 10 bases to trimming and J lost 9 bases; unmatched junction nucleotides: 15. Germline-derived CDR1 and CDR2 are ENHRY and SYGVKD. The CDR3 region has the DNA TGTGCCACCGCACCGGGACAGACGATCGCGCAGTACTTC. Translating gives CATAPGQTIAQYF.

The rearrangement joins TRBV4-2 to TRBJ2-1; perhaps TRBD2 as D (7 bases). The length of the CDR3 is 21 residues. Trimming left V 1 base short and J 0 bases short, with 25 bases between. The germline gives CDR1 LGHNA, CDR2 YNFKEQ. The CDR3 DNA reads as TGTGCCAGCAGCCAAGTAGGTCGCGGGGGCGACTTCTACAGCTCCTACAATGAGCAGTTCTTC. Protein sequence: CASSQVGRGGDFYSSYNEQFF.

The CDR3 protein is CASTFTAEKNTEAFF. The CDR3 coding sequence is TGTGCCAGCACTTTTACCGCGGAGAAGAACACTGAAGCTTTCTTT. The rearrangement joins TRBV28 to TRBJ1-1; the D is unclear. Germline CDR1 and CDR2: MDHEN and SYDVKM. Trimming stripped 7 bases from V and 1 base from J, with 16 bases between. This CDR3 is 15 amino acids long.